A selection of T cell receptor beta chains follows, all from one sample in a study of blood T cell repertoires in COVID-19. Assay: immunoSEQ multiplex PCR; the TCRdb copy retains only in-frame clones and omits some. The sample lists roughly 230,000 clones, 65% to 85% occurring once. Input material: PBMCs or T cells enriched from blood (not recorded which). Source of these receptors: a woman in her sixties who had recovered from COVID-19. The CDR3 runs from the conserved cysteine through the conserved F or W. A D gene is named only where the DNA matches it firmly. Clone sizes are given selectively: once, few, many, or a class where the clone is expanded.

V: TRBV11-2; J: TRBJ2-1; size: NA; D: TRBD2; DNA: TGTGCCAGCAGCCCGGGACTAGCGGGAGGGCCCGATGAGCAGTTCTTC; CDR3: CASSPGLAGGPDEQFF
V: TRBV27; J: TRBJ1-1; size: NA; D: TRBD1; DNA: TGTGCCAGCAGTCGACAGGGGAGGACTGAAGCTTTCTTT; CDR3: CASSRQGRTEAFF
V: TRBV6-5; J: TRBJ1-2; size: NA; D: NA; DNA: TGTGCCAGCAGCATAACAGGTGGTAGGAGCTATGGCTACACCTTC; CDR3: CASSITGGRSYGYTF
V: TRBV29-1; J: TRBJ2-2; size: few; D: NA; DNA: TGCAGCGTTGGGAGGTTGGGCACCGGGGAGCTGTTTTTT; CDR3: CSVGRLGTGELFF
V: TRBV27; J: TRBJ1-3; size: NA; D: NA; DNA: TGTGCCAGCAGTGGATCAGGGGATTACGGAAACACCATATATTTT; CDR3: CASSGSGDYGNTIYF
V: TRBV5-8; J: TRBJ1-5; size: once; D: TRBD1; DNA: TGTGCCAGCAGCTTGGGACAGGGGGTGACCGGCAATCAGCCCCAGCATTTT; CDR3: CASSLGQGVTGNQPQHF
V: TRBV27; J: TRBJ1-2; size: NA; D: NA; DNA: TGTGCCAGCAGCCGATCCTTGGGAGATGGCTACACCTTC; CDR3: CASSRSLGDGYTF
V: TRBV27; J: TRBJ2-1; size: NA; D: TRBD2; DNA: TGTGCCAGCAGTTTATTTGGCCTAGCGGGAGCCCGATACAATGAGCAGTTCTTC; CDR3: CASSLFGLAGARYNEQFF
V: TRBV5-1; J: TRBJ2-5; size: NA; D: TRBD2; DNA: TGCGCCAGCAGCTTGGGACTAGCGGGGGGACTGGCCCAAGAGACCCAGTACTTC; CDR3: CASSLGLAGGLAQETQYF
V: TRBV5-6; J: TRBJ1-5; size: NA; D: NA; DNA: TGTGCCAGCACCAGCAGGGCGGGGGGTAATCAGCCCCAGCATTTT; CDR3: CASTSRAGGNQPQHF
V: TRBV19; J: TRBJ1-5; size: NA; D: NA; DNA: TGTGCCAGTACCCGCCAGGACTTTCCGAGTCAGCCCCAGCATTTT; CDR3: CASTRQDFPSQPQHF
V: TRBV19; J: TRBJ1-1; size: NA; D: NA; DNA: TGTGCCAGTAGTTCCACAAAGAACACTGAAGCTTTCTTT; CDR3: CASSSTKNTEAFF
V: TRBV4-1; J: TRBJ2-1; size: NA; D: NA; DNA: TGCGCCAGCAGCCGACACGAGGGGGACGGACCCTACAATGAGCAGTTCTTC; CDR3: CASSRHEGDGPYNEQFF
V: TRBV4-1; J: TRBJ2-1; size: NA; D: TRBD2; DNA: TGCGCCAGCAGGGGACTAGCGAACAATGAGCAGTTCTTC; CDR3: CASRGLANNEQFF
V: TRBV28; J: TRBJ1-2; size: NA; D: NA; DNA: TGTGCCAGCAGAAGCCGACATATAGCTAACTATGGCTACACCTTC; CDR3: CASRSRHIANYGYTF
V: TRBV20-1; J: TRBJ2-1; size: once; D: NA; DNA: TGCAGTGCTATTGACGGGAGCTCCTACAATGAGCAGTTCTTC; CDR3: CSAIDGSSYNEQFF
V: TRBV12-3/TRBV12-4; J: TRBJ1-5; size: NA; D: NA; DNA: TGTGCCAGCAGGGACAGAGTGAATCAGCCCCAGCATTTT; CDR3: CASRDRVNQPQHF
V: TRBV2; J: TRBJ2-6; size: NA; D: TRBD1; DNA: TGTGCCAGCGGGGACAGGGGCTCTGGGGCCAACGTCCTGACTTTC; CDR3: CASGDRGSGANVLTF
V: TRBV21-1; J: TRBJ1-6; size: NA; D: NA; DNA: TGTGCCAGCAGCAAAGTCAGGACAAGTGATAATTCACCCCTCCACTTT; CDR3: CASSKVRTSDNSPLHF
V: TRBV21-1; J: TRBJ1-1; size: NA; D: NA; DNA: TGTGCCAGCAGCAAATGGCCCCATTCGGGGACTGAAGCTTTCTTT; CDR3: CASSKWPHSGTEAFF
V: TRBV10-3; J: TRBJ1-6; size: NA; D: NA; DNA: TGTGCCATCAGAGCGACAGGAAATTCACCCCTCCACTTT; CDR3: CAIRATGNSPLHF
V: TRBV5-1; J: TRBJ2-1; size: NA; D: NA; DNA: TGCGCCAGCAGCCTTACAGGCTTCGGGGGCAATGAGCAGTTCTTC; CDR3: CASSLTGFGGNEQFF
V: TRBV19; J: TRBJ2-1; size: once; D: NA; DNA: TGTGCCAGTAGTATCGTCCCCTGGAGCTCCTACAATGAGCAGTTCTTC; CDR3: CASSIVPWSSYNEQFF